The 13 T cell receptor beta chains listed next were all sequenced from one sample in a study of blood T cells in healthy people across ages. A sample-barcoded 5' primer and a J-beta primer mix were used in a second PCR of roughly 7 to 11 cycles. TCRdb ran MiXCR on the 5' RACE reads and lists one entry per CDR3 protein. This table has about 1,800,000 distinct CDR3 sequences, under 30% appearing once. The specimen sequenced was blood. The receptor source for this set is a woman aged 30 to 39 in good health.

This chain uses TRBV4-3 with TRBJ1-1; D is unresolved. V was trimmed by 1 base and J by 1 base, leaving 13 bases between them. The germline gives CDR1 LGHNA, CDR2 YSLEER. CDR3 size: 16 residues. CDR3 coding DNA: TGCGCCAGCAGCCAAGGACCCCAAGGAGGGAACACTGAAGCTTTCTTT. Translation gives CASSQGPQGGNTEAFF.

The CDR3 loop reads CASSRDSDTDTQYF. The CDR3 DNA reads as TGCGCCAGCAGCCGGGACTCGGACACAGATACGCAGTATTTT. The rearrangement links TRBV5-1 to TRBJ2-3, with TRBD2 as a possible D gene (6 bases). The ends were cut back, 4 bases at V and 2 bases at J, with 11 bases in the middle. In germline, CDR1 is SGHRS, CDR2 YFSETQ. The length of the CDR3 is 14 residues.

Regarding this clonotype: A junction end diverges from the germline sequence, so it may reflect a read error. The chain combines TRBV4-1 with TRBJ1-6, with D unclear. Germline CDR1 and CDR2: MGHRA and YSYEKL. This CDR3 comprises 16 residues. The CDR3 region has the DNA TGCGCCAGCAGGCAAGATAGCCAGTACTATAATTCACCCCTCCACTTT. Amino acids: CASRQDSQYYNSPLHF.

This clonotype was seen a handful of times. The chain employs TRBV28 and TRBJ2-2, with TRBD2 matching over 7 bases. With V trimmed by 6 bases and J by 6 bases, 10 bases remained unmatched. CDR1 and CDR2 from the germline V gene are MDHEN and SYDVKM. The CDR3 length is 15 residues. CDR3 sequence: CASSVVWEGPGELFF. CDR3 DNA sequence: TGTGCCAGCAGCGTGGTGTGGGAGGGCCCCGGGGAGCTGTTTTTT.

This chain uses TRBV7-2 with TRBJ2-3; D could derive from TRBD1 or TRBD2 (6 bases each). This CDR3 region has 15 residues. V lost 7 bases, J lost 1 base, and 15 bases lay in between. Germline V gives CDR1 SGHTA, CDR2 FQGNSA. The CDR3 spells CASNGGRGGTDTQYF. The CDR3 nucleotides are TGTGCCAGCAACGGGGGAAGGGGGGGCACAGATACGCAGTATTTT.

The rearrangement uses TRBV21-1 and TRBJ2-4; the table calls TRBD1, which could not be checked here. The closer fit of TRBJ2-7 to the DNA end suggests the J call may be wrong. TRBV21-1 is a listed pseudogene. There are 18 residues in the CDR3. Here the CDR3 reads CASSKVAPSVNWGIEQYF. CDR3 nucleotides: TGTGCCAGCAGCAAAGTGGCCCCATCGGTGAATTGGGGGATCGAGCAGTACTTC.

The chain joins TRBV29-1 to TRBJ2-1; D tentatively reads TRBD1 or TRBD2 (5 bases each). Germline V gene lookup returns CDR1 SQVTM and CDR2 ANQGSEA. The CDR3 is 13 residues long. Trimming cost V 5 bases and J 13 bases, with 21 bases left between them. CDR3 in amino acids: CSVRGSIGETQFF. In DNA, the CDR3 is TGCAGCGTTCGGGGCTCCATTGGAGAGACCCAGTTCTTC.

This clonotype was observed a single time. The gene calls are TRBV2 and TRBJ1-2, with a tentative D call TRBD1 (5 bases). This CDR3 spans 14 amino acids. Germline values: CDR1 SNHLY, CDR2 FYNNEI. Trimming took 6 bases from V and 6 from J, leaving 17 bases between them. Written as DNA, the CDR3 is TGTGCCAGCAGGAGACCGGCCAGGGAAGATGGCTACACCTTC. Translation: CASRRPAREDGYTF.

This clonotype came up many times. The genes are TRBV5-1 and TRBJ2-3; maybe TRBD1 (5 bases). This CDR3 is built from 15 residues. V was shortened by 0 bases and J by 3 bases, with 11 bases between the two germline ends. Germline assignment: CDR1 SGHRS and CDR2 YFSETQ. The CDR3 DNA sequence: TGCGCCAGCAGCTTGGCAGGGCAGGGAACAGATACGCAGTATTTT. This sequence encodes CASSLAGQGTDTQYF. The full variable domain, in which reference TRBV5-1 and TRBJ2-3 provide the parts outside the CDR3, is KAGVTQTPRYLIKTRGQQVTLSCSPISGHRSVSWYQQTPGQGLQFLFEYFSETQRNKGNFPGRFSGRQFSNSRSEMNVSTLELGDSALYLCASSLAGQGTDTQYFGPGTRLTVL.

This clonotype was recorded a few times. The chain links TRBV7-2 to TRBJ2-4, with 8 bases matching TRBD2. V shed 1 base and J 13 bases; nucleotides not matched to a gene: 15. Germline CDR1 SGHTA, CDR2 FQGNSA. The CDR3 runs 16 residues. The CDR3 region is CASSLVQQRGNNEQYF. The DNA of the CDR3 is TGTGCCAGCAGCTTAGTTCAACAGCGGGGGAACAATGAGCAGTACTTC.

This rearrangement joins TRBV15 to TRBJ2-3; D not resolved. The V gene's germline CDR1 is LNHNV and CDR2 YYDKDF (reference sequence). The CDR3 is 12 residues long. The CDR3: CAAVRSTDTQYF. Written as DNA, the CDR3 is TGTGCAGCCGTGAGGTCCACAGATACGCAGTATTTT.

The chain employs TRBV28 and TRBJ1-1; a possible D gene is TRBD1 (5 bases). Germline assignment: CDR1 MDHEN and CDR2 SYDVKM. Trimming left V 5 bases short and J 4 bases short, with 20 bases between. The CDR3 covers 16 residues. The CDR3 bases are TGTGCCAGCAGTCTCCGGGACGGCGGAATGAGCACTGAAGCTTTCTTT. Protein sequence: CASSLRDGGMSTEAFF.

This clonotype was picked up a small number of times. The rearrangement uses TRBV7-9 and TRBJ2-1; D assignment may be TRBD1 or TRBD2 (5 bases each). V lost 6 bases and J 8 bases, leaving 20 bases between the germline ends. This CDR3 spans 15 amino acids. The germline V gene encodes CDR1 SEHNR and CDR2 FQNEAQ (reference sequence). The CDR3 nucleotides are TGTGCCAGCAGTTCTCCCGGGACCAACTTTCATGAGCAGTTCTTC. Protein: CASSSPGTNFHEQFF.